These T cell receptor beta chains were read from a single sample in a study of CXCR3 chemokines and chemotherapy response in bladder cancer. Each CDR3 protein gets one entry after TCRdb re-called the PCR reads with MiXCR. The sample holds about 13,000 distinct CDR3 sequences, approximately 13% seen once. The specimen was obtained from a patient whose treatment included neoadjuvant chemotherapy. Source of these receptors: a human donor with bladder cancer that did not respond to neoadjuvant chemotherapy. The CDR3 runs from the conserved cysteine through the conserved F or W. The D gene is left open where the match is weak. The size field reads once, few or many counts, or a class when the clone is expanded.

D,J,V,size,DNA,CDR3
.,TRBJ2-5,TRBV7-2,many,TGTGCCAGCAGCTTGTATAGAGAGACCCAGTACTTC,CASSLYRETQYF